This TCR beta chain was captured in a study of CD8 T cells in Susac syndrome (dated by TCRdb to about 2019). For the study in its entirety: Repertoire sequencing was used to test whether CD8+ T cell activation and differentiation in Susac syndrome was antigen driven.

High-throughput TCR beta sequencing profiled peripheral blood CD8+ and CD4+ T cells from healthy donors, Susac syndrome patients and multiple sclerosis patients. The healthy donors served as controls matched for age and sex. Bulk CD8+ and CD4+ T cells were purified by magnetic negative isolation, whereas CD8+ TEMRA cells were enriched by FACS. Blood was drawn into EDTA tubes, processed within 24 hours, and PBMCs were isolated by density gradient centrifugation. PBMCs intended for TCR sequencing were frozen in liquid nitrogen and were later thawed in a 37 degrees C water bath. Purity of sorted or isolated CD4+, CD8+ and CD8+ TEMRA cells was at least 90%. This clonotype occurred once. Which antigen it targets is not known. One base away there is no much larger clone; base qualities are not given. One read offers little support. Results the study describes overall, beyond this receptor: The number of individuals in the TCR sequencing and HLA analysis was acknowledged as relatively small.

RNA was extracted using the RNeasy kit, and roughly 0.5 to 1 microgram was reverse transcribed with random hexamers. The immunoSEQ multiplex PCR assay, which covers 54 Vbeta and 13 Jbeta segments, was used to amplify TCR beta CDR3 regions. To correct PCR amplification bias, a synthetic template baseline was used for both primer optimization and computational correction. In the authors' own workflow: Only productive sequences were kept, with reads annotated to V, D and J genes according to IMGT and analyzed in immunoSEQ Analyzer. Clonality was calculated as one minus the Shannon entropy normalized by log2 of the number of productive unique sequences. Public and private clones were assessed among the 100 most prevalent clones of each patient and control. Clones were defined as Susac-specific if absent from the healthy and MS cohorts, from 1052 published viral clones and from other ImmuneACCESS disease sequences. TCRdb took the public reads, trimmed them with fastp at Q25, ran MiXCR for clone calling and kept in-frame beta chains. Rows matching on CDR3 protein sequence are summarized as one entry with the most common DNA and genes. The V and J calls here are based on TCRdb, not the publication. This sample lists some 170,000 distinct CDR3 sequences; approximately 92% were detected once. Approximately 0.14% of the sample is taken by the ten largest.

V drops 2 bases and J drops 1 base, leaving 11 bases in between. The CDR3 starts with the cysteine, ends with the phenylalanine, and has 14 residues. Only the CDR3 DNA is retained, 42 bases long and in frame from the first base. The germline V gene supplies CDR1 SQVTM and CDR2 ANQGSEA. Here the chain combines TRBV29-1 and TRBJ2-5, with the D segment identity uncertain. This receptor was taken from a human donor in good health. The sequenced material came from CD4+ T cells from PBMCs. The DNA is as follows: TGCAGCGTTGAATGGGCAGGCCTCCAAGAGACCCAGTACTTC. Its translation is CSVEWAGLQETQYF.